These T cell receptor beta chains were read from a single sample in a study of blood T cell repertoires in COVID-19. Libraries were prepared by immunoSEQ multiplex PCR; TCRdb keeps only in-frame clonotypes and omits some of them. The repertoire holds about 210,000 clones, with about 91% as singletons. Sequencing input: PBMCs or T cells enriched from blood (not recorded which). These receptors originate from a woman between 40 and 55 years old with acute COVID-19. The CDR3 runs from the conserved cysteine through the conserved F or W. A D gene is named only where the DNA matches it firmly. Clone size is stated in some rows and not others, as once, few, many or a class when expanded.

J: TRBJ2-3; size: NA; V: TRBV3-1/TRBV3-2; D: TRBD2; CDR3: CASSFSGVATDTQYF; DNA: TGTGCCAGCAGCTTTAGCGGGGTAGCTACCGATACGCAGTATTTT
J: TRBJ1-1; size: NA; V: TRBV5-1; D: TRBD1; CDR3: CASSSSGTGTEAFF; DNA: TGCGCCAGCAGCTCGTCCGGGACAGGCACTGAAGCTTTCTTT
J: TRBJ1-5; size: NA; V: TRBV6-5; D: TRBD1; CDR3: CASRPTGLGQPQHF; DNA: TGTGCCAGCAGGCCGACAGGGTTAGGTCAGCCCCAGCATTTT
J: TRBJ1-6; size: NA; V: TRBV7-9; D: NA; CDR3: CASSSQGPYNSPLHF; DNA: TGTGCCAGCAGCTCCCAGGGCCCCTATAATTCACCCCTCCACTTT
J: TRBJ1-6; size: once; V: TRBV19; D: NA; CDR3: CASSAQYQDNSPLHF; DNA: TGTGCCAGTAGTGCCCAGTACCAGGATAATTCACCCCTCCACTTT
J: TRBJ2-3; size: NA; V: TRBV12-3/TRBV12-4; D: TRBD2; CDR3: CATAGGGRYTQYF; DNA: TGTGCCACCGCCGGGGGGGGGAGGTATACGCAGTATTTT
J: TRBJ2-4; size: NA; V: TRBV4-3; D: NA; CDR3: CASSQDFSFGTAQYF; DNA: TGCGCCAGCAGCCAAGATTTTTCATTTGGGACTGCCCAGTACTTC
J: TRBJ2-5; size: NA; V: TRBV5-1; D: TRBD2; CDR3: CASSLSSGGRETQYF; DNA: TGCGCCAGCAGCTTATCTAGCGGGGGTCGAGAGACCCAGTACTTC
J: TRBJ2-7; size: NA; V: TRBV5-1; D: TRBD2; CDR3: CASSLTSGGPYEQYF; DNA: TGCGCCAGCAGCCTGACTAGCGGGGGGCCCTACGAGCAGTACTTC
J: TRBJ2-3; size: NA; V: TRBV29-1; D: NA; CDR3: CSVDSPSTDTQYF; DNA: TGCAGCGTCGACAGTCCTAGCACAGATACGCAGTATTTT
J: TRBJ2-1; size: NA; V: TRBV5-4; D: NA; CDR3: CASSPVTPPNEQFF; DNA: TGTGCCAGCAGCCCCGTGACACCCCCCAATGAGCAGTTCTTC
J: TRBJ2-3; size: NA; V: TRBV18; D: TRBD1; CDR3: CASSPRTGSATDTQYF; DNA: TGTGCCAGCTCACCCCGGACAGGTTCGGCGACAGATACGCAGTATTTT
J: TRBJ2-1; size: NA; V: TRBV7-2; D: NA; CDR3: CASTSGGRVDNEQFF; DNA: TGTGCCAGCACCTCCGGGGGTAGGGTCGACAATGAGCAGTTCTTC
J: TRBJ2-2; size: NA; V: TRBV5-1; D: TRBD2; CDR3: CASSLDLAGTNTGELFF; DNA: TGCGCCAGCAGCTTGGACCTAGCGGGGACGAACACCGGGGAGCTGTTTTTT
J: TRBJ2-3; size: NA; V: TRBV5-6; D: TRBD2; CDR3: CASSRRSSGSFYTQYF; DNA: TGTGCCAGCAGCAGGCGCTCTAGCGGGAGTTTTTATACGCAGTATTTT
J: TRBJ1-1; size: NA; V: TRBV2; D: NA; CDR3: CASKLGGELRTEAFF; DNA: TGTGCCAGCAAGCTGGGGGGGGAATTGCGGACTGAAGCTTTCTTT
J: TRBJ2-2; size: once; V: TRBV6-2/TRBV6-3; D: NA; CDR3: CASSYWGGQTGELFF; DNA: TGTGCCAGCAGTTACTGGGGGGGGCAGACCGGGGAGCTGTTTTTT
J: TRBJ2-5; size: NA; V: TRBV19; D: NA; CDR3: CASSIGGLETQYF; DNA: TGTGCCAGTAGTATAGGAGGGTTGGAGACCCAGTACTTC
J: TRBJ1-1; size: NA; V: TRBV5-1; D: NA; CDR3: CASSLVAGLNTEAFF; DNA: TGCGCCAGCAGCTTGGTTGCGGGGCTGAACACTGAAGCTTTCTTT
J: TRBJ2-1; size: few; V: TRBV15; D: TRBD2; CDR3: CATSRDSSGADEQFF; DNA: TGTGCCACCAGCAGAGACTCTAGCGGGGCCGATGAGCAGTTCTTC
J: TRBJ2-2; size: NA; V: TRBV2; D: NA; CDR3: CASSETDRTGELFF; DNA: TGTGCCAGCAGTGAAACAGACCGCACCGGGGAGCTGTTTTTT
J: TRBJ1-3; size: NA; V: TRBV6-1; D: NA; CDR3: CASSEASGGNTIYF; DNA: TGTGCCAGCAGTGAGGCCTCGGGTGGAAACACCATATATTTT
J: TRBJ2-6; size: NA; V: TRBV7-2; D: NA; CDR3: CASRTLSGISGANVLTF; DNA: TGTGCCAGCCGTACCCTCTCGGGGATCTCTGGGGCCAACGTCCTGACTTTC
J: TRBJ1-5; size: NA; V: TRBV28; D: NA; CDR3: CASSNSGGLRSNQPQHF; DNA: TGTGCCAGCAGCAATTCGGGGGGGTTAAGAAGCAATCAGCCCCAGCATTTT
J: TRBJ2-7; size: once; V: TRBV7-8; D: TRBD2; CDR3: CASSLLTSGGLGVEYF; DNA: TGTGCCAGCAGCTTACTGACTAGCGGGGGCCTGGGGGTGGAGTACTTC
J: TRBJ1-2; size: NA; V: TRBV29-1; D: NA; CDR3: CSVVSDREFGYGYTF; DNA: TGCAGCGTTGTCTCTGATCGGGAATTTGGCTATGGCTACACCTTC